This T cell receptor (beta chain) was sequenced for a study of T cell responses to AZD1222 COVID-19 vaccine. Study-wide results and caveats: An increase in Spike-specific TCR breadth and depth was observed after two AZD1222 doses. Baseline seropositivity characterized only a handful of AZD1222 recipients. Repertoires in all cases were sampled only once the peak T cell response had passed.

Clones were sequenced by immunoSEQ multiplex PCR, and TCRdb holds only the in-frame ones, with some missing. The sample gives 150,000 or so clones, over 90% of which show up once; roughly 2.3% is in the top ten. V was clipped by 4 bases and J by 5 bases, with 8 bases between them. The CDR3 is 13 residues long. Comment on this clone: Its antigen is undetermined.

This chain uses TRBV12-3 or TRBV12-4 with TRBJ1-4; D is unclear. Sequences were derived from peripheral blood, sampled on day 0 of AZD1222 vaccination. This receptor was identified in an adult in good health. The CDR3 DNA sequence: TGTGCCAGCAGTTCCCGTTGGAATGAAAAACTGTTTTTT. This translates into CASSSRWNEKLFF.